The next 10 T cell receptor beta chains were all read from a single sample in a study of CD8 T cells in Susac syndrome. RNA in amounts of roughly 0.5 to 1 ug was reverse transcribed with random hexamers. From the immunoSEQ multiplex PCR reads, TCRdb called clonotypes with MiXCR, one entry per CDR3 protein. Seen here are 150,000 to 200,000 distinct CDR3 sequences, 91% observed once, and the top ten hold about 0.09%. Sequenced material: CD4+ T cells from PBMCs. The receptors were gathered from a human donor with Susac syndrome.

This clonotype was observed a few times. The J gene is TRBJ1-5, the V gene TRBV19; D not resolved. V dropped 6 bases and J dropped 1 base, with 4 bases sitting between them. This CDR3 has 12 residues. Germline V lookup: CDR1 LNHDA, CDR2 SQIVND (reference sequence). CDR3 nucleotides: TGTGCCAGTAGACAGAGCAATCAGCCCCAGCATTTT. This codes for CASRQSNQPQHF.

The chain has TRBV10-3 and TRBJ2-6; D is perhaps TRBD1 (6 bases). The CDR3 runs 17 residues. The V end was cut by 10 bases, the J end by 4 bases, with 23 bases between. Looked up from germline, CDR1 is ENHRY and CDR2 is SYGVKD. The CDR3 sequence is CATTGPAQGTGANVLTF. CDR3 nucleotides: TGTGCCACCACCGGGCCGGCCCAGGGGACAGGGGCCAACGTCCTGACTTTC.

In its sample, this clonotype was seen a few times. This chain links TRBV7-9 with TRBJ1-1; D call uncertain. The CDR3 is 13 amino acids. Trimming shortened V by 2 bases and J by 5 bases, and 9 bases separated the two germline ends. The germline CDR1 and CDR2 sequences are SEHNR and FQNEAQ (reference sequence). In nucleotides, the CDR3 is TGTGCCAGCAGCTTATCAGGTGGGACTGAAGCTTTCTTT. Translating gives CASSLSGGTEAFF.

The chain uses TRBV20-1 and TRBJ1-1; TRBD1 matches at 7 bases. V dropped 3 bases and J dropped 1; count of bases not matched to a gene: 8. Germline values: CDR1 DFQATT, CDR2 SNEGSKA (reference sequence). The CDR3 length is 15 residues. The CDR3 region has the DNA TGCAGTGCTAGGGCCGCCGGGACAGCGAACACTGAAGCTTTCTTT. It translates to CSARAAGTANTEAFF.

This clonotype was seen a single time. The CDR3 region has the DNA TGTGCCAGCAGCCCGCAAACTGGGGGCTATGAAAAACTGTTTTTT. It codes for CASSPQTGGYEKLFF. The chain has TRBV7-2 and TRBJ1-4, with D possibly TRBD1 on 6 matching bases. The CDR3 covers 15 residues. The V and J ends lost 5 bases and 6 bases respectively, with 16 bases between them. Germline-derived CDR1 and CDR2 are SGHTA and FQGNSA.

V is TRBV14 and J is TRBJ2-7; a possible D gene is TRBD2 (6 bases). The CDR3 length is 17 residues. Trimming took 2 bases from V and 0 from J, leaving 17 bases between them. Per the germline V gene, CDR1 is SGHDN and CDR2 is FVKESK. The CDR3 spells CASSQLGSSLSSYEQYF. CDR3 coding DNA: TGTGCCAGCAGCCAACTCGGGAGCAGCCTTTCCTCCTACGAGCAGTACTTC.

V is TRBV14 and J is TRBJ2-2, with D unclear. V lost 3 bases and J 3 bases, leaving 14 bases between the germline ends. The CDR3 loop spans 16 amino acids. Germline lookup yields CDR1 SGHDN and CDR2 FVKESK. The CDR3 DNA reads as TGTGCCAGCAGCCACCTCCAAGGGCACGACACCGGGGAGCTGTTTTTT. Translated, it gives CASSHLQGHDTGELFF.

This sequence joins TRBV3-1 and TRBJ2-7, with TRBD2 matching 16 bases. CDR1 is LGHDT, CDR2 YNNKEL, per germline (reference sequence). CDR3 length: 17 amino acids. J gave up 2 bases and V 3 bases, and 4 bases lay outside the gene matches. The DNA for the CDR3 is TGTGCCAGCAGCCATGCCGGGACTAGCGGGAGGGCCTACGAGCAGTACTTC. This gives the protein CASSHAGTSGRAYEQYF.

The V call is TRBV12-3 or TRBV12-4, the J call TRBJ2-1; D is possibly TRBD1 (6 bases). The CDR3 sequence is 14 residues long. V lost 2 bases and J lost 7, with 12 bases in between. CDR3 bases: TGTGCCAGCAGTTTAAAGACAGGCCTGAATGAGCAGTTCTTC. Amino acid sequence: CASSLKTGLNEQFF.

This clonotype was seen just once. CDR3 sequence reads: CASSQGAHESYEQYF. CDR3 in DNA: TGTGCCAGCAGCCAAGGGGCGCACGAATCTTACGAGCAGTACTTC. The J gene is TRBJ2-7, the V gene TRBV3-1; D gene unclear. The CDR3 loop spans 15 amino acids. Germline lookup yields CDR1 LGHDT and CDR2 YNNKEL (reference sequence). V was cut by 1 base and J by 4 bases, with 14 bases left in between.